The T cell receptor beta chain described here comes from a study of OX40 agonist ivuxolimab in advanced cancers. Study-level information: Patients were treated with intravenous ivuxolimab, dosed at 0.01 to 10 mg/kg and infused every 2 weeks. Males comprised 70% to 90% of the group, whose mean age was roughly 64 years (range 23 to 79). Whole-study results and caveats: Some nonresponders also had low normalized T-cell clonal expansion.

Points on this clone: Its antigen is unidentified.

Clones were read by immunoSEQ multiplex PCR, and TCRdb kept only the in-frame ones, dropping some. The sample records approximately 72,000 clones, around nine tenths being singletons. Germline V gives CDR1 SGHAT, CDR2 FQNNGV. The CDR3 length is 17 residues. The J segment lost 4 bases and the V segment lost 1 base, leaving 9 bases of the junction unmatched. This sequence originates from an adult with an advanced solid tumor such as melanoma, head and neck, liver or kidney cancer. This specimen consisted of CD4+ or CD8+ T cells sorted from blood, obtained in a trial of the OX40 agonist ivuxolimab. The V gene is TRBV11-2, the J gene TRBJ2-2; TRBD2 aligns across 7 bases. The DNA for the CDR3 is TGTGCCAGCAGCTTAGGTCTTAGCGGGTATATCACCGGGGAGCTGTTTTTT. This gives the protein CASSLGLSGYITGELFF.